This entry lists 2 T cell receptor beta chains sequenced from one sample in a study of cytomegalovirus exposure and HLA in healthy donors. Researchers ran the PCR with 60 Vbeta and 13 Jbeta primers. The data were produced by immunoSEQ multiplex PCR, yet TCRdb's version contains in-frame clones alone and is incomplete. The table includes 100,000 to 120,000 clones, nearly 85% detected once. Sequencing was performed on PBMCs. The receptors here all came from a man younger than 30 in good health and CMV-seronegative.

A single count supports this clone. The chain is built from TRBV6-1 and TRBJ2-3; the match to TRBD2 covers 8 bases. The CDR3 sequence is 14 residues long. In germline, CDR1 is MNHNS, CDR2 SASEGT. Losses at the gene ends were 5 bases for V and 3 bases for J; bases not matched to a gene: 4. Written as DNA, the CDR3 is TGTGCCAGCAGTTCCCAGCGGGGGACAGATACGCAGTATTTT. It is translated as CASSSQRGTDTQYF.

This chain uses TRBV27 with TRBJ2-1; 9 nucleotides match TRBD2. CDR1 MNHEY and CDR2 SMNVEV come from the germline V gene (reference sequence). The CDR3 length is 17 residues. After removal of 0 bases from V and 5 bases from J, the junction contained 8 bases not matched to a gene. The CDR3, as DNA: TGTGCCAGCAGTTTATCACTGGCGGGAGGGCCTGACAATGAGCAGTTCTTC. Translated, it gives CASSLSLAGGPDNEQFF.